This TCR beta chain was sequenced during a study of T cell responses to AZD1222 COVID-19 vaccine. Study-wide points: No day 14 peak samples; only post-peak repertoires were characterized. Of the AZD1222 recipients, only 5 to 7 were seropositive at baseline.

Generated by immunoSEQ multiplex PCR, the TCRdb table keeps only in-frame clones and is missing some. The sample yields roughly 260,000 clones, 90% to 95% seen once. In regard to this clone: Its antigen remains unknown.

The CDR3 covers 18 residues. Unmatched junction bases numbered 18, after V lost 1 base and J lost 8 bases. Germline CDR1 SGHTA, CDR2 FQGTGA. The TCR originated in an adult in good health. This chain uses TRBV7-3 with TRBJ1-2; 8 bases are shared with TRBD1. Here the sequenced sample was peripheral blood, taken on day 0 of AZD1222 vaccination. The CDR3 reads CASSLKGQDALIFRGYTF. CDR3 nucleotides: TGTGCCAGCAGCTTAAAGGGACAGGACGCTCTCATATTTAGAGGCTACACCTTC.